These T cell receptor beta chains were read from a single sample in a study of shared clonotypes between healthy human individuals. Sequencing was performed with immunoSEQ multiplex PCR; in TCRdb, only in-frame clones are kept and a portion is missing. The data contain more than 1,200,000 clones, 97% to 99% of them singletons. Sequencing was done on a sample of naive CD4+ T cells sorted from blood. The origin of the receptors is a man aged 25-45 years in good health. Each CDR3 is given with its conserved first and last residue. D genes are given only for firm matches.

d_gene: TRBD1
v_gene: TRBV7-6
j_gene: TRBJ2-5
CDR3aa: CASSPWAWTGVQETQYF
CDR3nt: TGTGCCAGCAGCCCTTGGGCCTGGACAGGGGTACAAGAGACCCAGTACTTC

d_gene: -
v_gene: TRBV9
j_gene: TRBJ2-2
CDR3aa: CASSVLVNTGELFF
CDR3nt: TGTGCCAGCAGCGTACTTGTGAACACCGGGGAGCTGTTTTTT

d_gene: -
v_gene: TRBV5-4
j_gene: TRBJ2-3
CDR3aa: CASSLAGPGNTDTQYF
CDR3nt: TGTGCCAGCAGCTTGGCCGGACCCGGAAACACAGATACGCAGTATTTT

d_gene: -
v_gene: TRBV28
j_gene: TRBJ1-5
CDR3aa: CASSFGTLNQPQHF
CDR3nt: TGTGCCAGCAGTTTCGGGACACTTAATCAGCCCCAGCATTTT

d_gene: -
v_gene: TRBV6-5
j_gene: TRBJ2-1
CDR3aa: CASSYSQGIHEQFF
CDR3nt: TGTGCCAGCAGTTACTCGCAAGGAATCCATGAGCAGTTCTTC

d_gene: -
v_gene: TRBV6-5
j_gene: TRBJ2-2
CDR3aa: CASKNPAGRELFF
CDR3nt: TGTGCCAGCAAGAACCCGGCGGGCCGGGAGCTGTTTTTT

d_gene: TRBD1
v_gene: TRBV4-1
j_gene: TRBJ2-2
CDR3aa: CASSPGTGVTGELFF
CDR3nt: TGCGCCAGCAGCCCCGGGACAGGCGTAACCGGGGAGCTGTTTTTT

d_gene: TRBD1
v_gene: TRBV15
j_gene: TRBJ2-7
CDR3aa: CATSRPYPGQGYEQYF
CDR3nt: TGTGCCACCAGCAGACCTTATCCGGGACAGGGATACGAGCAGTACTTC

d_gene: -
v_gene: TRBV10-2
j_gene: TRBJ1-5
CDR3aa: CASTESGRWLPQHF
CDR3nt: TGCGCCAGCACTGAGTCCGGACGGTGGCTGCCCCAGCATTTT

d_gene: -
v_gene: TRBV6-1
j_gene: TRBJ2-1
CDR3aa: CAIPTDPPYNEQFF
CDR3nt: TGTGCCATCCCAACGGACCCACCCTACAATGAGCAGTTCTTC

d_gene: -
v_gene: TRBV6-1
j_gene: TRBJ1-2
CDR3aa: CASRGGPNYGYTF
CDR3nt: TGTGCCAGCAGGGGCGGACCTAACTATGGCTACACCTTC